The rows below give T cell receptor beta chains drawn from one sample of a study of cytotoxic CD8 clonotypes in ibrutinib-treated CLL. Profiled with immunoSEQ multiplex PCR; TCRdb holds only in-frame clones, not every one. Here the sample spans about 140,000 clones, 75% to 85% being singletons. Sequenced material: PBMCs, taken after 36 months of ibrutinib treatment. The receptors originated from a human donor with chronic lymphocytic leukemia. Both conserved end residues are trimmed from each CDR3. Each record gives: J gene, V gene, CDR3 protein.

J: TRBJ2-7
V: TRBV5-1
CDR3: ASSSLGAEQY

J: TRBJ2-4
V: TRBV6-5
CDR3: ASLPPPPNIQY

J: TRBJ2-3
V: TRBV5-1
CDR3: ASSFGTPFTDTQY

J: TRBJ1-2
V: TRBV28
CDR3: ASSPPSRTGRYT

J: TRBJ2-7
V: TRBV5-1
CDR3: ASSLPEQGLLNEQY

J: TRBJ2-7
V: TRBV18
CDR3: ASSRTESSYEQY

J: TRBJ2-6
V: TRBV6-4
CDR3: ASSRTSGANVLT

J: TRBJ2-5
V: TRBV2
CDR3: ASMETGGVETQY

J: TRBJ2-2
V: TRBV6-4
CDR3: ASSGRLNTGELF

J: TRBJ2-3
V: TRBV7-3
CDR3: ASSPDSSTDTQY

J: TRBJ2-6
V: TRBV30
CDR3: ALGAVAGANVLT

J: TRBJ1-3
V: TRBV7-3
CDR3: ASSLFPASSGNTIY

J: TRBJ2-1
V: TRBV5-1
CDR3: ASSLGRWEDNEQF

J: TRBJ2-2
V: TRBV5-8
CDR3: ASSLGLAMNTGELF

J: TRBJ1-1
V: TRBV10-3
CDR3: AISVTMNTEAF

J: TRBJ1-4
V: TRBV7-8
CDR3: ASSPLSVGFNEKLF

J: TRBJ1-3
V: TRBV6-5
CDR3: ASSSSVTGNTIY

J: TRBJ1-1
V: TRBV5-1
CDR3: ASSSGGAGTEAF

J: TRBJ1-2
V: TRBV6-5
CDR3: ASSYSVGADSNGYT

J: TRBJ1-6
V: TRBV27
CDR3: ASSHGGLNSPLH

J: TRBJ1-3
V: TRBV7-6
CDR3: ASSPGQLLSGNTIY

J: TRBJ2-5
V: TRBV7-9
CDR3: ASSLVSPGQGVETQY

J: TRBJ2-7
V: TRBV5-4
CDR3: ASSLWGGREQY

J: TRBJ2-7
V: TRBV18
CDR3: ASSPQRDEQY

J: TRBJ1-2
V: TRBV11-2
CDR3: ASSLMVDGYT

J: TRBJ2-3
V: TRBV30
CDR3: AWSVGGLEY

J: TRBJ1-2
V: TRBV20-1
CDR3: SAIEDYGYT

J: TRBJ1-1
V: TRBV28
CDR3: ASSHRGRVGTEAF

J: TRBJ2-7
V: TRBV2
CDR3: AITVGAYEQY

J: TRBJ2-1
V: TRBV10-3
CDR3: AISEDGNNEQF

J: TRBJ1-2
V: TRBV19
CDR3: ASSTHRGGYT

J: TRBJ2-7
V: TRBV15
CDR3: ATSPEGQGAYEQY

J: TRBJ2-7
V: TRBV6-5
CDR3: ASSRDYRNYEQY

J: TRBJ1-1
V: TRBV18
CDR3: ASSPPLRANTEAF

J: TRBJ2-3
V: TRBV25-1
CDR3: ASSEYRRTDTQY

J: TRBJ2-3
V: TRBV5-4
CDR3: ASSLSGAGTDTQY

J: TRBJ2-3
V: TRBV10-1
CDR3: ASSEGTGVWTDTQY

J: TRBJ1-5
V: TRBV19
CDR3: ASSIQGGGQPQH

J: TRBJ2-1
V: TRBV18
CDR3: ASSPRLEYNEQF

J: TRBJ2-1
V: TRBV29-1
CDR3: SVPGGGTNEQF

J: TRBJ1-1
V: TRBV5-1
CDR3: ASSFGGGGTGTEAF